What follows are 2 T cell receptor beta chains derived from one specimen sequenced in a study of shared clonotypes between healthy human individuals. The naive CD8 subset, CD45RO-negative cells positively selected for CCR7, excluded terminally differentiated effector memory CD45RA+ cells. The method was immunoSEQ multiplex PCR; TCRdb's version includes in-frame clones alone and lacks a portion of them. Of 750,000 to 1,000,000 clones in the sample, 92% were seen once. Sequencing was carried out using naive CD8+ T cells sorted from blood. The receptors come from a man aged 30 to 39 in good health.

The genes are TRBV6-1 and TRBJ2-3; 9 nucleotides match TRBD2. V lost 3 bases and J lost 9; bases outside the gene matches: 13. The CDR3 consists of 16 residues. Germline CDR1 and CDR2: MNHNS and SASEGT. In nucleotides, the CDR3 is TGTGCCAGCAGTGACACTGGGCGGGAGGGCCTTGACACGCAGTATTTT. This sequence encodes CASSDTGREGLDTQYF.

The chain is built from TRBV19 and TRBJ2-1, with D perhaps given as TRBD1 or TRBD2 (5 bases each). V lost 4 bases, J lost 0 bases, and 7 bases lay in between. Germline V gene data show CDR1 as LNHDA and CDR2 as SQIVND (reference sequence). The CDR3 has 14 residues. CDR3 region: CASSRGSSYNEQFF. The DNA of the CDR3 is TGTGCCAGTAGTAGGGGGAGCTCCTACAATGAGCAGTTCTTC.